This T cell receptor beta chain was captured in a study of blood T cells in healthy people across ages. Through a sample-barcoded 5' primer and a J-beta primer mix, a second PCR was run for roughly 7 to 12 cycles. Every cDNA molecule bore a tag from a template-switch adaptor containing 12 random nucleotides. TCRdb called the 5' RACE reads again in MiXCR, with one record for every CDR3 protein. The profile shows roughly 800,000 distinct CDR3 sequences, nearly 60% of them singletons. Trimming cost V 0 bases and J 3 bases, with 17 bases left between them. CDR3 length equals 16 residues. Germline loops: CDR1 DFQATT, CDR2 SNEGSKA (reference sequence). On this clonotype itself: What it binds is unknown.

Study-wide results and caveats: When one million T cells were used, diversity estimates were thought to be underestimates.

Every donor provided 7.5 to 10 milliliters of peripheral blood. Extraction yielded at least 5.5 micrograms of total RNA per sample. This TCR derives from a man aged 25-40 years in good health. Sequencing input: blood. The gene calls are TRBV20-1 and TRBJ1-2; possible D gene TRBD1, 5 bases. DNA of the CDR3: TGCAGTGCTAGAGATATCGGGGGGGTTGGAGACTATGGCTACACCTTC. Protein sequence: CSARDIGGVGDYGYTF.